This T cell receptor (beta chain) was recovered during a study of regulatory T cells in long-lasting Graves disease. Study-wide background: For a period under 3 months, newly diagnosed Graves' patients had taken antithyroid drugs.

CDR1 is SEHNR, CDR2 FQNEAQ, per germline (reference sequence). The CDR3 has 11 amino acids. The ends were cut back, 5 bases at V and 9 bases at J, with 10 bases in the middle. Time point defined: newly diagnosed GD, antithyroid drugs for less than 3 months. From RNA extracted from PBMCs, the TCR library was made. The peripheral blood volume drawn was approximately 9 milliliters, and it was collected into EDTA tubes. TCR beta libraries were built with iRepertoire HTBI primers and Arm-PCR of CDR3 regions. A single record per CDR3 protein comes from TCRdb applying MiXCR to the multiplex PCR reads. The sample contains over 450,000 distinct CDR3 sequences, about 12% of which appear only once. This clonotype was recorded many times. The data were also submitted as part of a second study, on T cells in Graves' hyperthyroidism and ophthalmopathy.

This chain connects TRBV7-9 to TRBJ1-1; a possible D gene is TRBD1 (5 bases). The clonotype comes from a woman aged 25 to 39 with Graves disease. The sequences come from peripheral blood mononuclear cells (PBMCs), collected at new diagnosis, from a patient treated with antithyroid drugs. CDR3 sequence: CASSPSGQAFF. CDR3 DNA: TGTGCCAGCAGCCCATCGGGGCAAGCTTTCTTT.